What follows is one T cell receptor (beta chain) and its context. The antigen is unknown. This record belongs to a study of blood T cells in healthy people across ages. Overall study findings and caveats: Long-lived donors carried more naive CD4+ cells and greater diversity than aged donors.

Combining a sample-barcoded 5' primer with a J-beta primer mix, a second PCR ran for roughly 7 to 12 cycles. TCRdb re-derived calls from the 5' RACE reads in MiXCR, one entry per CDR3 protein. This table has some 1.5 million distinct CDR3 sequences, roughly two fifths appearing once. This CDR3 comprises 18 residues. Germline lookup yields CDR1 MNHEY and CDR2 SMNVEV (reference sequence). Trimming removed 4 bases from V and 0 bases from J; junction bases left unmatched: 14. Total RNA was extracted at no less than 6 micrograms per sample. This clonotype was sampled from a woman aged 18-29 years in good health. Sequencing was performed on blood. The chain combines TRBV27 with TRBJ2-7; 8 bases are a match to TRBD1. CDR3 region: CASSYPDRECVVSYEQYF. Here the CDR3 DNA reads TGTGCCAGCAGTTACCCGGACAGGGAATGTGTCGTCTCCTACGAGCAGTACTTC.